Below, one TCR beta chain is given with its context. The data were obtained in a study of blood T cell repertoires in COVID-19. Study context: COVID-19 samples collected from the United States, Italy and Spain covered acute and convalescent phases. From T cells, B-cell-depleted T cells, or PBMCs came the material, which was cDNA or gDNA.

CDR3 size: 16 residues. After removal of 5 bases from V and 4 bases from J, the junction contained 12 bases not matched to a gene. Germline CDR1 reads LGHDT; CDR2 reads YNNKEL (reference sequence). Methods used by the authors: From reference gene primer amplification, estimates of nucleated cell counts were derived. Data came from immunoSEQ multiplex PCR; TCRdb stores just in-frame clones and leaves some out. V, J and clone size reflect that table, while D and trimming were determined from the DNA. The sample lists approximately 250,000 clones; approximately 83% were seen once. This chain joins TRBV3-1 (or the pseudogene TRBV3-2) and TRBJ2-7; 9 bases agree with TRBD1. The source material was peripheral blood. This clonotype was sampled from a woman between 45 and 65 years old with acute or convalescent COVID-19. The CDR3 nucleotides are TGTGCCAGCAGCGCACAGGGGGCAGGAAGGCATTACGAGCAGTACTTC. Its translation is CASSAQGAGRHYEQYF.